This T cell receptor beta chain was recovered during a study of read filtering for tumor transcriptome and immune sequencing. Study-level background: By R-ISS, stages I, II and III held roughly 8, 16 and 7 patients. After DNase treatment, RNA was made into whole-transcriptome libraries.

This clonotype has a count of ten or more. The target antigen is unknown. From approximately 430 ng of RNA, a library with molecular barcoded alpha/delta and beta/gamma adaptors was made. Each CDR3 protein is one row after TCRdb ran MiXCR on the reads. The sample yields fewer than 25,000 distinct CDR3 sequences, 20% to 25% seen once. CDR3 size: 13 residues. V lost 5 bases and J 4 bases, leaving 11 bases between the germline ends. Overall study findings and caveats: IR-seq captured clonotypes deeper and more reliably than RNA-seq. The sorted CD138-negative fraction was a mixed bone marrow immune population, not purified T cells.

The V and J genes are TRBV12-3 or TRBV12-4 and TRBJ1-1; D is unresolved. This TCR came from a donor at least 40 years old with multiple myeloma. The sequencing sample was made of a population of CD138-negative cells sorted from bone marrow. The CDR3 region has the DNA TGTGCCAGCAGTCCTAGGAAGTTCACTGAAGCTTTCTTT. Encoded protein: CASSPRKFTEAFF.